Given below is one T cell receptor beta chain in context. What it binds is not known. Sequence at one end of the junction differs from germline and may be a read error. This entry is derived from a study of shared clonotypes between healthy human individuals. Study summary: A few men and a couple of women, aged 18 to 49, were donors. Each donor's CD4 naive and CD4 memory cells filled three plates apiece, CD8 naive two, and CD8 memory one. Regarding the study as a whole: Though the depth was large, rarefaction showed that sorted-subset sequencing was incomplete. As a rule, naive subsets had a larger estimated richness than memory subsets.

Terminally differentiated effector memory CD45RA+ cells were excluded by CCR7 positive selection of CD45RO-negative cells. Some clones are missing from TCRdb's copy, which holds only in-frame ones; the method was immunoSEQ multiplex PCR. The sample has about 800,000 clones, roughly 96% seen once. The CDR3 length is 15 residues. Per the germline V gene, CDR1 is SSHAT and CDR2 is FNYEAQ (reference sequence). Material for sequencing was naive CD8+ T cells sorted from blood. The receptor was isolated from a man in his thirties or forties in good health. The gene calls are TRBV7-7 and TRBJ2-7; either TRBD1 or TRBD2 may fit D (5 bases each). DNA for the CDR3: TGTGCTAGCAGCTTAGGGGAAGGGGCGGGCTACGAGCAGTACTTC. Its protein product is CASSLGEGAGYEQYF.